This note documents a single T cell receptor (beta chain) sequence. Its matching antigen is unknown. The ends were cut back, 8 bases at V and 6 bases at J, with 6 bases in the middle. This CDR3 has 10 amino acids. This specimen comes from a study of T cell responses to AZD1222 COVID-19 vaccine. About the research overall: Second doses were pooled across both intervals (about 4 or about 12 weeks). Study-wide points: Vaccination with two AZD1222 doses was followed by a rise in Spike-specific TCR breadth and depth. The donors showed a predominance of white British ancestry and of females, with possible underestimation of clonal diversity.

Libraries were prepared by immunoSEQ multiplex PCR; TCRdb keeps only in-frame clonotypes and omits some of them. The sample consists of more than 140,000 clones, approximately 88% of them appearing once. This chain uses TRBV12-3 or TRBV12-4 with TRBJ2-3; D is possibly TRBD2 (5 bases). This TCR was sampled from an adult in good health. The sample here was peripheral blood, taken on day 0 of AZD1222 vaccination. The CDR3 here is CASSGDTQYF. Here the CDR3 DNA reads TGTGCCAGCTCGGGGGATACGCAGTATTTT.